These 25 T cell receptor beta chains share one sample of origin, sequenced in a study of T cells in Graves' hyperthyroidism and ophthalmopathy. From RNA transcripts, TCR beta CDR3 regions were amplified. TCR CDR3 regions were first amplified by RT-PCR with HTBI primers. TCRdb fed the multiplex PCR reads into MiXCR, producing one record per CDR3 protein. The data contain more than 300,000 distinct CDR3 sequences, less than 15% of them singletons. Sequenced material: blood. The receptors were sampled from a woman aged 18-29 years with Graves' hyperthyroidism.

This clonotype was counted many times. V is TRBV16 and J is TRBJ1-1; D is possibly TRBD1 (5 bases). Trimming took off 3 bases at V and 1 base at J, with 6 bases between the two ends. This CDR3 has 13 amino acids. CDR1 is KGHSY, CDR2 FQNENV, per germline. As DNA, the CDR3 is TGTGCCAGCAGCCATACAGGGAACACTGAAGCTTTCTTT. It yields the protein CASSHTGNTEAFF.

This clonotype was seen more than once but under ten times. V and J are TRBV10-3 and TRBJ2-3; TRBD2 agrees at 12 bases. Looked up from germline, CDR1 is ENHRY and CDR2 is SYGVKD. Trimming removed 3 bases from V and 4 bases from J; junction bases left unmatched: 5. This CDR3 region has 16 residues. The CDR3 coding sequence is TGTGCCATCAGTGACCGACTAGCGGGGGCGCCAGATACGCAGTATTTT. It is translated as CAISDRLAGAPDTQYF.

This clonotype has more than one count but fewer than ten. The V call is TRBV27, the J call TRBJ2-5; D gene unclear. The V end was cut by 3 bases, the J end by 5 bases, with 4 bases between. Looked up from germline, CDR1 is MNHEY and CDR2 is SMNVEV (reference sequence). The CDR3 length is 11 residues. This chain's CDR3 is CASSFHETQYF. CDR3 sequence (DNA): TGTGCCAGCAGTTTCCACGAGACCCAGTACTTC.

Notes on this clonotype: A much larger clone differs from this one at a single base, so this may be a read error. The CDR3 sequence: CASSHNRDRPIGELFF. The DNA of the CDR3 is TGTGCCAGCAGTCATAACCGGGACAGGCCGATCGGGGAGCTGTTTTTT. The rearrangement joins TRBV6-1 to TRBJ2-2, with 8 bases identical to TRBD1. CDR1 MNHNS and CDR2 SASEGT come from the germline V gene. V trimming: 5 bases; J trimming: 7 bases; junction bases outside the gene matches: 12. The CDR3 is 16 amino acids.

This clonotype was counted a single time. This chain uses TRBV4-3 with TRBJ2-5; 9 bases are shared with TRBD1. Germline loops: CDR1 LGHNA, CDR2 YSLEER. The length of the CDR3 is 16 residues. With V trimmed by 1 base and J by 5 bases, 8 bases remained unmatched. The CDR3 spells CASSQVPDRGGETQYF. The CDR3 bases are TGCGCCAGCAGCCAAGTACCCGACAGGGGGGGGGAGACCCAGTACTTC.

This clonotype was counted between two and nine times. This chain joins TRBV7-3 and TRBJ2-1, with D tentatively TRBD2 (6 bases). The CDR3 totals 16 residues. Trimming shortened V by 5 bases and J by 9 bases, and 23 bases separated the two germline ends. The V gene's germline CDR1 is SGHTA and CDR2 FQGTGA. CDR3 nucleotides: TGTGCCAGCAGCCCCGTTTCTTCCGGGACTCAGGGTGAGCAGTTCTTC. Protein sequence: CASSPVSSGTQGEQFF.

This clonotype was recorded a few times. This chain uses TRBV6-4 with TRBJ2-3, with TRBD1 as a possible D gene (5 bases). The CDR3 is made up of 13 amino acids. Germline lookup yields CDR1 MRHNA and CDR2 SNTAGT. Trimming took off 3 bases at V and 2 bases at J, with 6 bases between the two ends. CDR3 region: CASSEQDTDTQYF. The CDR3 region has the DNA TGTGCCAGCAGTGAACAGGACACAGATACGCAGTATTTT.

This clonotype came up many times. V and J are TRBV19 and TRBJ1-5, with D possibly being TRBD1 (5 bases). This CDR3 spans 14 amino acids. The germline V gene encodes CDR1 LNHDA and CDR2 SQIVND (reference sequence). The germline V and J ends were trimmed by 4 bases and 4 bases, with 11 bases remaining between them. The CDR3 sequence: CASSTTGGNQPQHF. The CDR3 DNA reads TGTGCCAGTAGTACCACGGGGGGGAATCAGCCCCAGCATTTT.

The table lists this clonotype with many counts. The genes are TRBV20-1 and TRBJ1-4, with D hard to call. The CDR3 runs to 14 residues. Trimming cost V 1 base and J 4 bases, with 10 bases left between them. CDR1 is DFQATT, CDR2 SNEGSKA, per germline (reference sequence). In DNA form, the CDR3 reads TGCAGTGCTAGAGCCCCGGCGGGTAATGAAAAACTGTTTTTT. Its translation is CSARAPAGNEKLFF.

The sample holds many counts of this clonotype. The chain employs TRBV6-1 and TRBJ1-6; possible D gene TRBD1, 5 bases. The germline CDR1 and CDR2 sequences are MNHNS and SASEGT. The CDR3 sequence is 13 residues long. V was cut by 5 bases and J by 6 bases, with 8 bases left in between. The CDR3 sequence: CASSTGPNSPLHF. Here the CDR3 DNA reads TGTGCCAGCAGTACGGGACCTAATTCACCCCTCCACTTT.

This clonotype came up a few times. The chain employs TRBV7-2 and TRBJ1-3; TRBD1 is a possible D gene (6 bases). The CDR3 loop spans 13 amino acids. V was clipped by 5 bases and J by 7 bases, with 12 bases between them. In germline, CDR1 is SGHTA, CDR2 FQGNSA. CDR3: CASSRWGGNTIYF. The CDR3 DNA reads as TGTGCCAGCAGCCGATGGGGGGGCAACACCATATATTTT.

This clonotype was found many times. The chain employs TRBV12-3 or TRBV12-4 and TRBJ2-5; no clear D gene. Trimming shortened V by 1 base and J by 6 bases, and 3 bases separated the two germline ends. This CDR3 spans 11 amino acids. CDR3 DNA sequence: TGTGCCAGCAGTTTAGGTCAGACCCAGTACTTC. Its protein is CASSLGQTQYF.

The chain has TRBV7-3 and TRBJ2-6; no definite D call. Germline-derived CDR1 and CDR2 are SGHTA and FQGTGA. CDR3 size: 14 residues. Between the trimmed V and J ends, which lost 0 bases and 4 bases, there was a span of 4 bases. This CDR3 reads CASSLTGGANVLTF. The CDR3 nucleotides read TGTGCCAGCAGCTTAACGGGGGGGGCCAACGTCCTGACTTTC.

This clonotype was found many times. J is TRBJ1-1 and V is TRBV20-1; no clear D gene. V was clipped by 6 bases and J by 0 bases, with 11 bases between them. Looked up from germline, CDR1 is DFQATT and CDR2 is SNEGSKA (reference sequence). This CDR3 spans 13 amino acids. CDR3 nucleotides: TGCAGTGCCGGACCCTTTGTGAACACTGAAGCTTTCTTT. Its translation is CSAGPFVNTEAFF.

The gene calls are TRBV5-1 and TRBJ2-5, with 13 bases lining up with TRBD2. The CDR3 runs to 17 residues. The V segment lost 6 bases and the J segment 3 bases; nucleotides outside the gene matches: 11. Germline V CDR1 and CDR2: SGHRS, YFSETQ. For the CDR3, the DNA is TGCGCCAGCAACTTCGGGACTAGCGGGACCTATGAAGAGACCCAGTACTTC. As protein: CASNFGTSGTYEETQYF.

The chain is built from TRBV10-3 and TRBJ2-5, with D possibly matching TRBD2 (5 bases). The V end lost 0 bases, the J end lost 5 bases, and 13 bases lay between the germline ends. CDR3 size: 15 residues. The V gene's germline CDR1 is ENHRY and CDR2 SYGVKD. The CDR3 DNA sequence: TGTGCCATCAGTGAGTCCACTAGAAACGATGAGACCCAGTACTTC. As protein: CAISESTRNDETQYF.

This clonotype has ten or more counts. J is TRBJ2-7 and V is TRBV2; 7 positions match TRBD1. The CDR3 covers 13 residues. In germline, CDR1 is SNHLY, CDR2 FYNNEI. Trimming removed 6 bases from V and 10 bases from J; junction bases left unmatched: 12. The CDR3 sequence: CASRGTSGQDQYF. The CDR3 nucleotides read TGTGCCAGCAGGGGAACCTCCGGACAGGATCAGTACTTC. Full variable domain (outside the CDR3, taken from reference TRBV2 and TRBJ2-7): EPEVTQTPSHQVTQMGQEVILRCVPISNHLYFYWYRQILGQKVEFLVSFYNNEISEKSEIFDDQFSVERPDGSNFTLKIRSTKLEDSAMYFCASRGTSGQDQYFGPGTRLTVT.

The table lists this clonotype with many counts. This chain connects TRBV3-1 to TRBJ2-5, with a weak D call TRBD2 (6 bases). Trimming cost V 2 bases and J 0 bases, with 10 bases left between them. The germline V gene encodes CDR1 LGHDT and CDR2 YNNKEL (reference sequence). CDR3 length equals 15 residues. CDR3 DNA sequence: TGTGCCAGCAGCCAAACCCGGGGGTACCAAGAGACCCAGTACTTC. Translated: CASSQTRGYQETQYF.

In its sample, this clonotype was seen many times. The genes are TRBV28 and TRBJ1-1, with D possibly being TRBD1 (6 bases). V lost 2 bases and J 5 bases, leaving 12 bases between the germline ends. CDR1 is MDHEN, CDR2 SYDVKM, per germline. The CDR3 totals 14 residues. CDR3 DNA sequence: TGTGCCAGCAGTTTAGGGGGGACACGGACTGAAGCTTTCTTT. It encodes CASSLGGTRTEAFF.

This clonotype was seen many times. The chain recombines TRBV12-3 or TRBV12-4 with TRBJ2-1; 7 bases are a match to TRBD2. The CDR3 is made up of 16 amino acids. With V trimmed by 1 base and J by 5 bases, 8 bases remained unmatched. This CDR3 reads CASSLVWASGNNEQFF. The CDR3 DNA reads as TGTGCCAGCAGTTTAGTCTGGGCTAGCGGCAACAATGAGCAGTTCTTC.

Only a few counts were recorded for this clonotype. V usage is TRBV6-1 and J usage is TRBJ2-3; 9 bases fit TRBD1. The V and J ends lost 5 bases and 2 bases, in that order; junction bases with no gene match: 5. CDR3 length equals 15 residues. CDR1 MNHNS and CDR2 SASEGT come from the germline V gene. The CDR3 reads CASSTGTGPTDTQYF. CDR3 sequence (DNA): TGTGCCAGCAGTACCGGGACAGGGCCCACAGATACGCAGTATTTT.

This clonotype came up many times. One junction end disagrees with the germline gene, perhaps due to a read error. This chain connects TRBV3-1 to TRBJ2-1; tentative D call: TRBD2 (6 bases). This CDR3 contains 13 residues. Looked up from germline, CDR1 is LGHDT and CDR2 is YNNKEL (reference sequence). This CDR3 reads CASSEENSGLQFF. In DNA form, the CDR3 reads TGTGCCAGCAGCGAAGAAAATAGCGGCTTGCAGTTCTTC.

This sequence joins TRBV5-4 and TRBJ2-7; 8 bases match TRBD2. The CDR3 covers 16 residues. Germline V gene sequence: CDR1 SGHNT, CDR2 YYREEE (reference sequence). The V gene end was trimmed by 0 bases and the J gene end by 4 bases; junction bases not matched to a gene: 9. CDR3 nucleotides: TGTGCCAGCAGCTTGGCCGGGGGGGCAGGGAGTTACGAGCAGTACTTC. This translates into CASSLAGGAGSYEQYF.

This clonotype was counted ten times or more. V is TRBV28 and J is TRBJ2-3; D possibly matches TRBD1 or TRBD2 (6 bases each). The germline gives CDR1 MDHEN, CDR2 SYDVKM. The CDR3 length is 19 residues. V lost 1 base, J lost 6 bases, and 26 bases lay in between. The CDR3 sequence is CASSLLKGGGSYPRDTQYF. The DNA of the CDR3 is TGTGCCAGCAGTTTATTAAAGGGGGGCGGAAGTTACCCCCGCGATACGCAGTATTTT.

A remark on this clonotype: A much larger clone differs from this one at a single base, so this may be a read error. Because it lacks the conserved phenylalanine or tryptophan at the end, this CDR3 is likely a read error. The chain joins TRBV6-2 or TRBV6-3 to TRBJ1-6; 12 bases are a match to TRBD1. V lost 7 bases and J lost 6; bases outside the gene matches: 7. The CDR3 runs 16 residues. Germline V gene lookup returns CDR1 MNHEY and CDR2 SVGEGT. The CDR3 nucleotides read TGTGCCAGCAATAACAGGGACAGGGGGCTTAATTCACCCCTCCACTCT. Protein product: CASNNRDRGLNSPLHS.